Listed here is a single TCR beta chain. The authors' processing: The assay estimated nucleated cells by amplifying reference gene primers. Produced via immunoSEQ multiplex PCR; TCRdb's table is partial and in-frame only. Clone size and the V and J calls come from that table; the DNA yielded D and trimming. The sample has some 260,000 clones, 80% to 90% seen once; the top ten hold about 4%. This entry belongs to a study of blood T cell repertoires in COVID-19. There are 16 residues in the CDR3. Trimming cost V 0 bases and J 6 bases, with 14 bases left between them. The germline V gene has CDR1 SGHDN and CDR2 FVKESK.

This TCR was recovered from a man aged 25 to 40 with acute COVID-19. The sequencing input was PBMCs or T cells enriched from blood (not recorded which). This sequence joins TRBV14 and TRBJ2-2; weak D call: TRBD1 (5 bases). The CDR3 loop reads CASSQEKGLLAGELFF. The CDR3 DNA is TGTGCCAGCAGCCAAGAGAAGGGGCTGCTAGCCGGGGAGCTGTTTTTT.